Listed here are 10 T cell receptor beta chains from one sample, sequenced in a study of control samples from healthy donors and cancer patients (dated by TCRdb to about 2020). The library was made by the immunoSEQ multiplex PCR assay. TCRdb re-hosts the immuneACCESS table, in-frame sequences only. Its copies lack some clones; in the studies checked, an unresolved V gene accounts for under half of them, and the cause for the rest is not known. For this sample the table gives around 150,000 clones, of which just over 95% were detected only once. Of the sample, just over 1% is held by the ten largest clones. Sequenced: blood. Receptor source: a woman under 40 in good health.

The chain uses TRBV5-1 and TRBJ1-2; a possible D gene is TRBD1 (5 bases). Germline loops: CDR1 SGHRS, CDR2 YFSETQ. Trimming shortened V by 0 bases and J by 4 bases, and 13 bases separated the two germline ends. The CDR3 is 15 amino acids. Here the CDR3 DNA reads TGCGCCAGCAGCTTGGCCAGCGACAGACTCTATGGCTACACCTTC. It codes for CASSLASDRLYGYTF.

This chain joins TRBV28 and TRBJ1-6, with unresolved D. Germline values: CDR1 MDHEN, CDR2 SYDVKM. CDR3 length: 12 amino acids. The V gene lost 6 bases and the J gene lost 5 bases, with 5 bases spanning the gap. CDR3 loop: CASRRDNSPLHF. In DNA, the CDR3 is TGTGCCAGCAGAAGAGATAATTCACCCCTCCACTTT.

The CDR3 DNA follows: TGCGCCAGCAAGGGGCTGGAGACTGAAGCTTTCTTT. Its protein product is CASKGLETEAFF. The V call is TRBV10-2, the J call TRBJ1-1, with D perhaps matching TRBD1 (5 bases). The V gene's germline CDR1 is WSHSY and CDR2 SAAADI. V lost 7 bases, J lost 5 bases, and 11 bases lay in between. CDR3 length equals 12 residues.

The rearrangement joins TRBV2 to TRBJ1-3; D gene ambiguous. CDR3 length equals 16 residues. The germline V gene encodes CDR1 SNHLY and CDR2 FYNNEI. Trimming removed 5 bases from V and 0 bases from J, with 14 bases in between. The CDR3 loop is CASSLTGASSGNTIYF. DNA for the CDR3: TGTGCCAGCAGTCTGACGGGCGCCAGCTCTGGAAACACCATATATTTT.

The V call is TRBV29-1, the J call TRBJ2-1; 7 bases fit TRBD2. There are 13 residues in the CDR3. V shed 4 bases and J 5 bases; nucleotides not matched to a gene: 5. Germline V gene data show CDR1 as SQVTM and CDR2 as ANQGSEA. CDR3 loop: CSVVALANNEQFF. CDR3 nucleotide sequence: TGCAGCGTTGTAGCACTAGCGAACAATGAGCAGTTCTTC.

The chain joins TRBV2 to TRBJ2-7; TRBD1 matches 7 bases. The J segment lost 1 base and the V segment lost 5 bases, leaving 2 bases of the junction unmatched. Germline CDR1 is SNHLY and CDR2 is FYNNEI. CDR3 length: 13 residues. The DNA of the CDR3 is TGTGCCAGCAGTAGACAGGGATCCTACGAGCAGTACTTC. It codes for CASSRQGSYEQYF.

The chain uses TRBV4-2 and TRBJ2-7; D is tentatively TRBD1 or TRBD2 (6 bases each). CDR3 length: 16 amino acids. Trimming cost V 3 bases and J 4 bases, with 19 bases left between them. The V gene's germline CDR1 is LGHNA and CDR2 YNFKEQ. The CDR3 DNA is TGTGCCAGCAGCCAGTACCCGACTAGGGGGGAATACGAGCAGTACTTC. It is translated as CASSQYPTRGEYEQYF.

CDR3 residues: CASSEGGRRSSYNEQFF. The CDR3 DNA reads as TGTGCCAGCAGTGAGGGGGGACGGCGTAGCTCCTACAATGAGCAGTTCTTC. The rearrangement joins TRBV2 to TRBJ2-1; D might be TRBD2 (6 bases). Trimming pared 3 bases from V and 0 bases from J, leaving 15 bases between. The CDR3 sequence is 17 residues long. Looked up from germline, CDR1 is SNHLY and CDR2 is FYNNEI.

The chain's CDR3 is CASSVRTSPTLRTGELFF. In nucleotides, the CDR3 is TGTGCCAGCAGCGTGAGGACTAGCCCCACCTTAAGGACCGGGGAGCTGTTTTTT. This chain joins TRBV9 and TRBJ2-2, with 8 nucleotides matching TRBD2. From germline, CDR1 is SGDLS and CDR2 YYNGEE. V gave up 2 bases and J gave up 5 bases; unmatched junction bases: 14. The CDR3 has 18 amino acids.

In DNA, the CDR3 is TGTGCCATCAGGGACAATCAGGGAAACGAGCAGTACTTC. Its translation is CAIRDNQGNEQYF. The chain uses TRBV10-3 and TRBJ2-7; D is possibly TRBD1 (5 bases). The germline V gene has CDR1 ENHRY and CDR2 SYGVKD. CDR3 length equals 13 residues. Trimming shortened V by 6 bases and J by 5 bases, and 14 bases separated the two germline ends.